These 17 T cell receptor beta chains originate from one sample sequenced in a study of cytomegalovirus exposure and HLA in healthy donors. Assay: immunoSEQ multiplex PCR; the TCRdb copy retains only in-frame clones and omits some. The table has 98,000 or so clones, around 85% seen once; the top ten hold more than 2.5%. The specimen was PBMCs. All receptors derive from a woman younger than 30 in good health and CMV-seronegative.

This clone was counted a few times. The genes are TRBV7-2 and TRBJ2-1; 9 nucleotides agree with TRBD2. This CDR3 has 17 residues. The V gene's germline CDR1 is SGHTA and CDR2 FQGNSA. The V gene end was trimmed by 5 bases and the J gene end by 7 bases; junction bases not matched to a gene: 15. The CDR3, as DNA: TGTGCCAGCAGCCCAGGAGGGTTGCGGGGGGGCCAAAATGAGCAGTTCTTC. This gives the protein CASSPGGLRGGQNEQFF.

The chain uses TRBV25-1 and TRBJ2-3; TRBD1 matches 8 bases. This CDR3 has 18 amino acids. Trimming at V came to 8 bases and at J to 0 bases, leaving 16 bases not matched to a gene. The germline V gene encodes CDR1 MGHDK and CDR2 SYGVNS. The CDR3, as DNA: TGTGCCAGCCCCAAAGGGACAGGCCGGCAATATAGCACAGATACGCAGTATTTT. Translated, it gives CASPKGTGRQYSTDTQYF. The complete variable domain, with remaining parts taken from reference TRBV25-1 and TRBJ2-3, reads EADIYQTPRYLVIGTGKKITLECSQTMGHDKMYWYQQDPGMELHLIHYSYGVNSTEKGDLSSESTVSRIRTEHFPLTLESARPSHTSQYLCASPKGTGRQYSTDTQYFGPGTRLTVL.

The V call is TRBV19, the J call TRBJ1-3; tentatively, D is TRBD1 (5 bases). The CDR3 runs to 14 residues. V was cut by 5 bases and J by 0 bases, with 8 bases left in between. Germline loops: CDR1 LNHDA, CDR2 SQIVND (reference sequence). CDR3 protein: CASSATGSGNTIYF. CDR3 coding DNA: TGTGCCAGTAGTGCAACAGGCTCTGGAAACACCATATATTTT.

The chain links TRBV27 to TRBJ2-3; D remains unclear. Trimming took off 2 bases at V and 2 bases at J, with 8 bases between the two ends. Germline CDR1 and CDR2: MNHEY and SMNVEV (reference sequence). The CDR3 runs 14 residues. CDR3 sequence (DNA): TGTGCCAGCAGTTTAAGAGAGTTCACAGATACGCAGTATTTT. Translation: CASSLREFTDTQYF.

The chain is built from TRBV5-1 and TRBJ1-2; no firm D call. CDR1 and CDR2 (germline): SGHRS, YFSETQ. Trimming pared 0 bases from V and 3 bases from J, leaving 9 bases between. The CDR3 is 14 residues long. In DNA, the CDR3 is TGCGCCAGCAGCTTGGTAGGCCGGGACTATGGCTACACCTTC. Encoded protein: CASSLVGRDYGYTF.

The rearrangement joins TRBV5-6 to TRBJ2-2; TRBD1 is a possible D gene (6 bases). The germline V gene has CDR1 SGHDT and CDR2 YYEEEE. V dropped 5 bases and J dropped 1 base, with 12 bases sitting between them. The CDR3 contains 15 residues. The CDR3 loop reads CASRPQGKNTGELFF. The CDR3 DNA is TGTGCCAGCAGGCCTCAGGGGAAGAACACCGGGGAGCTGTTTTTT.

V gene TRBV5-5 combines with J gene TRBJ2-7; 9 nucleotides match TRBD1. The length of the CDR3 is 16 residues. Germline assignment: CDR1 SGHKS and CDR2 YYEKEE (reference sequence). V lost 4 bases, J lost 1 base, and 9 bases stayed unmatched. In DNA, the CDR3 is TGTGCCAGCAGCCTTACTGGGACAGGGATTTCCTACGAGCAGTACTTC. This gives the protein CASSLTGTGISYEQYF.

This clone was recorded once. The J gene is TRBJ1-1, the V gene TRBV18, with TRBD1 matching 8 bases. CDR3 length equals 18 residues. Germline assignment: CDR1 KGHSH and CDR2 LQKENI. Unmatched junction bases numbered 12, after V lost 2 bases and J lost 1 base. The CDR3 region is CASSPTGQGGIGNTEAFF. Here the CDR3 DNA reads TGTGCCAGCTCACCAACTGGACAGGGAGGAATTGGGAACACTGAAGCTTTCTTT.

This clone turned up a few times. The V gene is TRBV5-4, the J gene TRBJ2-5; D may be TRBD2 (6 bases). The CDR3 spans 13 residues. Germline V gene sequence: CDR1 SGHNT, CDR2 YYREEE (reference sequence). The V and J ends lost 4 bases and 1 base respectively, with 8 bases between them. The chain's CDR3 is CASSRDSQETQYF. In DNA, the CDR3 is TGTGCCAGCAGCAGGGACTCCCAAGAGACCCAGTACTTC.

The count of this clone is one. The rearrangement links TRBV28 to TRBJ1-1; 9 bases map to TRBD1. V lost 1 base to trimming and J lost 0 bases; unmatched junction nucleotides: 12. The CDR3 runs to 19 residues. Germline CDR1 reads MDHEN; CDR2 reads SYDVKM. Here the CDR3 reads CASSLLGGGQGLMNTEAFF. The CDR3 bases are TGTGCCAGCAGTTTATTAGGGGGGGGACAGGGCCTTATGAACACTGAAGCTTTCTTT.

V is TRBV18 and J is TRBJ2-1; 9 positions match TRBD2. J was trimmed by 8 bases and V by 3 bases; bases with no gene match: 8. Germline V gives CDR1 KGHSH, CDR2 LQKENI. This CDR3 is 15 amino acids long. CDR3 DNA: TGTGCCAGCTCACCCTTAGCGGGGGTTCGGGATGAGCAGTTCTTC. Its translation: CASSPLAGVRDEQFF.

This clone appeared a few times. This sample includes further DNA sequences coding for the same CDR3. The chain is built from TRBV5-1 and TRBJ1-3; 7 bases match TRBD1. The CDR3 contains 14 residues. The ends lost 4 bases at V and 2 bases at J; junction bases unmatched: 3. CDR1 and CDR2 from the germline V gene are SGHRS and YFSETQ. The CDR3 protein is CASSPTGPGNTIYF. CDR3 DNA: TGCGCCAGCAGCCCGACAGGGCCTGGAAACACCATATATTTT.

The gene calls are TRBV10-3 and TRBJ1-2, with TRBD1 as a possible D gene (6 bases). Trimming stripped 3 bases from V and 8 bases from J, with 13 bases between. The CDR3 spans 13 residues. Germline V CDR1 and CDR2: ENHRY, SYGVKD. This CDR3 reads CAISDGGPGGYTF. The CDR3 DNA sequence: TGTGCCATCAGTGACGGGGGGCCGGGAGGCTACACCTTC.

The chain uses TRBV13 and TRBJ2-7; 10 positions match TRBD1. Germline-derived CDR1 and CDR2 are PRHDT and FYEKMQ (reference sequence). The CDR3 sequence is 16 residues long. V was clipped by 5 bases and J by 5 bases; unmatched bases: 12. CDR3 amino acids: CASSPTRDRGTNEQYF. The CDR3, as DNA: TGTGCCAGCAGCCCGACCCGGGACAGGGGTACAAACGAGCAGTACTTC.

This clone has just one count. CDR3 coding DNA: TGTGCCAGCAGAATACGACAGTCGTCGAACACTGAAGCTTTCTTT. Its protein is CASRIRQSSNTEAFF. The chain joins TRBV27 to TRBJ1-1, with D perhaps matching TRBD1 (5 bases). The CDR3 is 15 residues long. Trimming pared 6 bases from V and 1 base from J, leaving 15 bases between. The germline CDR1 and CDR2 sequences are MNHEY and SMNVEV (reference sequence).

The V call is TRBV6-1, the J call TRBJ1-6, with D maybe TRBD1 (5 bases). The germline V gene has CDR1 MNHNS and CDR2 SASEGT. The CDR3 covers 15 residues. V was pared by 7 bases and J by 9 bases, with 19 bases between. The CDR3 DNA reads as TGTGCCAGCACCCCCGAGGAGGGGTTCAGTTCACCCCTCCACTTT. Translation gives CASTPEEGFSSPLHF.

The V gene is TRBV11-2, the J gene TRBJ2-7; 7 positions agree with TRBD1. The V gene's germline CDR1 is SGHAT and CDR2 FQNNGV. This CDR3 contains 15 residues. V was clipped by 5 bases and J by 6 bases; unmatched bases: 13. CDR3 amino acids: CASSPPVGQVPEQYF. DNA of the CDR3: TGTGCCAGCAGCCCCCCGGTCGGACAGGTGCCCGAGCAGTACTTC.